This entry lists 3 T cell receptor beta chains sequenced from one sample in a study of control samples from healthy donors and cancer patients. Assay: immunoSEQ multiplex PCR; the TCRdb copy retains only in-frame clones and omits some. The sample shows 150,000 to 200,000 clones, 90% of them seen only once. The sample taken for sequencing was blood. These receptors came from a woman in her 50s in good health.

V gene TRBV4-1 combines with J gene TRBJ2-7; 8 positions match TRBD2. In germline, CDR1 is MGHRA, CDR2 YSYEKL. The CDR3 spans 15 residues. The J segment lost 4 bases and the V segment lost 0 bases, leaving 5 bases of the junction unmatched. The CDR3 protein is CASSQEGTSGYEQYF. The CDR3 nucleotides read TGCGCCAGCAGCCAAGAGGGAACTAGCGGTTACGAGCAGTACTTC.

The chain is built from TRBV7-8 and TRBJ1-2; 7 bases map to TRBD1. CDR1 is SGHVS and CDR2 is FQNEAQ in the germline V gene. This CDR3 spans 12 amino acids. V trimming: 5 bases; J trimming: 7 bases; junction bases outside the gene matches: 4. This CDR3 reads CASSEQGFGYTF. The CDR3 DNA sequence: TGTGCCAGCAGCGAACAGGGGTTTGGCTACACCTTC.

This clone occurred once. The CDR3 reads CASSYSGLARALMNTEAFF. The CDR3 nucleotides are TGTGCCAGCAGTTACTCCGGTCTCGCCAGGGCACTAATGAACACTGAAGCTTTCTTT. The V call is TRBV6-2 or TRBV6-3, the J call TRBJ1-1; a weak D match, TRBD1 (5 bases). The germline V gene has CDR1 MNHEY and CDR2 SVGEGT. The V gene lost 0 bases and the J gene lost 0 bases, with 20 bases spanning the gap. The CDR3 length is 19 residues.